This T cell receptor beta chain was sequenced in a study of tumor and adjacent non-tumor tissue in lung cancer. The wider study: The cohort had about 12 adenocarcinoma, 2 squamous cell and 1 small cell patients. Each sample yielded approximately 4 million productive TCRbeta reads on average. Broader study findings: Normal lung showed higher cumulative top 100 clone frequency than tumor.

CDR1 and CDR2 (germline): MNHEY, SVGEGT. The CDR3 extends over 14 amino acids. No cell sorting was done before RNA was extracted from the tissue. Distant lung tissue was collected more than 3 cm away from the tumor edge. Newly diagnosed lung cancer patients had thoracic surgery in China, August–late 2014, without prior chemotherapy. TCRbeta libraries were built with three rounds of nested PCR, modified from ARM-PCR. TCRdb ran MiXCR on the multiplex PCR reads and lists one entry per CDR3 protein. This sample has approximately 44,000 distinct CDR3 sequences, with roughly 60% found just once. On this clonotype itself: The antigen remains unidentified. One end of the junction varies from germline; a read error may be responsible.

Sequencing was performed on distant non-tumor lung tissue. This TCR derives from a man between 50 and 59 years old with non-small cell lung cancer. V usage is TRBV6-2 or TRBV6-3 and J usage is TRBJ2-7; D is unresolved. The CDR3 DNA reads TGTGCCAGCAGAGCTGAAGGATCCTCGTACGACCAGTACTTC. Protein product: CASRAEGSSYDQYF.